The rows below give T cell receptor beta chains drawn from one sample of a study of blood T cell repertoires in COVID-19. The protocol was immunoSEQ multiplex PCR, while the TCRdb copy is restricted to in-frame clones and leaves out a portion. The sample has about 260,000 clones, more than 90% seen once. The sample consisted of peripheral blood. These receptors came from a person aged 18 to 30 with COVID-19, enrolled during active disease. CDR3s include the opening cysteine and the closing phenylalanine or tryptophan. Each record gives: J gene, D gene, V gene, clone size, CDR3 protein, CDR3 DNA. The D gene is left open where the match is weak. Not all rows give a size; the values are once, few, many and, for expanded clones, a class.

TRBJ1-1,-,TRBV19,-,CASSSPRRANTEAFF,TGTGCCAGTAGTTCCCCCCGCAGGGCGAACACTGAAGCTTTCTTT
TRBJ2-2,-,TRBV2,-,CASSAVRGSGELFF,TGTGCCAGCAGTGCCGTTCGGGGGTCCGGGGAGCTGTTTTTT
TRBJ1-2,-,TRBV2,-,CASSGELWGYTF,TGTGCCAGCAGTGGAGAGCTTTGGGGCTACACCTTC
TRBJ2-1,-,TRBV21-1,-,CASSKKRRSAQAAFF,TGTGCCAGCAGCAAAAAAAGGAGAAGCGCCCAAGCCGCGTTCTTC
TRBJ2-5,TRBD2,TRBV7-9,-,CASSLVPAGRETQYF,TGTGCCAGCAGCTTAGTCCCAGCGGGACGGGAGACCCAGTACTTC
TRBJ2-5,TRBD2,TRBV18,-,CASSPTTSGRALTQYF,TGTGCCAGCTCACCGACCACTAGCGGGAGGGCCTTGACCCAGTACTTC
TRBJ2-5,-,TRBV6-5,-,CASALGETQYF,TGTGCCAGTGCTCTCGGAGAGACCCAGTACTTC
TRBJ2-3,-,TRBV6-5,-,CASSYRDSEGDTQYF,TGTGCCAGCAGTTACAGGGACTCCGAGGGGGATACGCAGTATTTT
TRBJ1-5,-,TRBV6-1,-,CASSELGAGQPQHF,TGTGCCAGCAGTGAATTGGGGGCTGGTCAGCCCCAGCATTTT
TRBJ2-3,-,TRBV19,-,CASSRTYTDTQYF,TGTGCCAGTAGTCGGACTTACACAGATACGCAGTATTTT
TRBJ2-7,-,TRBV6-5,-,CATGPRGSYEQYF,TGTGCCACCGGGCCGAGGGGGTCCTACGAGCAGTACTTC
TRBJ2-7,TRBD2,TRBV5-1,-,CASSIGTSGTPEQYF,TGCGCCAGCAGCATCGGGACTAGCGGTACGCCCGAGCAGTACTTC
TRBJ2-1,TRBD2,TRBV10-3,-,CAIRLAGGPGNEQFF,TGTGCCATCCGACTAGCGGGAGGGCCCGGTAATGAGCAGTTCTTC
TRBJ2-1,TRBD2,TRBV14,-,CASSQLAGGGNNEQFF,TGTGCCAGCAGCCAACTAGCGGGAGGGGGAAACAATGAGCAGTTCTTC
TRBJ1-4,TRBD1,TRBV27,-,CASSLLGQGSDNEKLFF,TGTGCCAGCAGTTTATTGGGACAGGGGTCGGATAATGAAAAACTGTTTTTT
TRBJ1-2,TRBD1,TRBV3-1/TRBV3-2,-,CASSQVTGGVYGYTF,TGTGCCAGCAGCCAAGTCACAGGGGGCGTCTATGGCTACACCTTC
TRBJ2-1,-,TRBV18,once,CASSTMGGQNNEQFF,TGTGCCAGCTCAACGATGGGGGGTCAGAACAATGAGCAGTTCTTC
TRBJ1-4,-,TRBV6-5,-,CASSYGKDNEKLFF,TGTGCCAGCAGTTACGGGAAGGACAACGAAAAACTGTTTTTT
TRBJ2-1,-,TRBV7-2,once,CASSYQADSYNEQFF,TGTGCCAGCAGCTACCAAGCGGACTCCTACAATGAGCAGTTCTTC
TRBJ2-7,-,TRBV7-9,-,CASSQTGTPSSYEQYF,TGTGCCAGCAGTCAGACCGGGACACCGAGCTCCTACGAGCAGTACTTC
TRBJ2-1,-,TRBV7-9,-,CASSQVSQAPRSYNEQFF,TGTGCCAGCAGCCAAGTCTCACAGGCCCCGAGGTCCTACAATGAGCAGTTCTTC
TRBJ2-1,-,TRBV5-1,-,CASSLYSGDEQFF,TGCGCCAGCAGCTTGTATTCCGGAGATGAGCAGTTCTTC
TRBJ2-5,TRBD1,TRBV7-8,-,CASSPDRGHSQETQYF,TGTGCCAGCAGCCCAGACAGGGGGCATTCCCAAGAGACCCAGTACTTC
TRBJ2-1,TRBD2,TRBV27,-,CASSSSPGTSGHNEQFF,TGTGCCAGCAGTTCCTCCCCCGGGACTAGCGGTCACAATGAGCAGTTCTTC
TRBJ1-1,-,TRBV19,-,CASRMGWTEAFF,TGTGCCAGTAGGATGGGCTGGACTGAAGCTTTCTTT
TRBJ2-7,-,TRBV6-5,-,CATERLVHSYEQYF,TGTGCCACCGAACGACTAGTCCACTCCTACGAGCAGTACTTC
TRBJ2-1,-,TRBV19,-,CASSIAWAIYNEQFF,TGTGCCAGTAGTATAGCCTGGGCCATCTACAATGAGCAGTTCTTC
TRBJ1-4,TRBD1,TRBV9,-,CASSGTGGQEKLFF,TGTGCCAGCAGCGGGACAGGGGGCCAGGAAAAACTGTTTTTT
TRBJ2-1,-,TRBV9,few,CASSVTTYNEQFF,TGTGCCAGCAGCGTGACAACCTACAATGAGCAGTTCTTC
TRBJ1-2,-,TRBV24-1,-,CATSSAGDGYTF,TGTGCCACCAGTAGTGCGGGGGATGGCTACACCTTC
TRBJ2-1,-,TRBV1,-,CTLRLAGLCEQFF,TGCACCCTCCGGCTAGCGGGTTTATGTGAGCAGTTCTTC
TRBJ2-2,TRBD1,TRBV28,-,CASTTSSGTGNSRHTGELFF,TGTGCCAGCACCACTAGTTCCGGGACAGGTAACAGCCGGCACACCGGGGAGCTGTTTTTT
TRBJ1-5,-,TRBV7-9,-,CASSLDGEGPQHF,TGTGCCAGCAGCTTGGACGGAGAGGGGCCCCAGCATTTT
TRBJ2-3,-,TRBV24-1,-,CATSHRDTDTQYF,TGTGCCACCTCTCACAGGGACACAGATACGCAGTATTTT
TRBJ1-2,-,TRBV7-8,-,CASSLSGQYGYTF,TGTGCCAGCAGCTTAAGTGGTCAGTATGGCTACACCTTC
TRBJ2-3,-,TRBV7-2,-,CASSLDAGLVTDTQYF,TGTGCCAGCAGCTTAGACGCGGGCCTGGTCACAGATACGCAGTATTTT
TRBJ2-6,-,TRBV5-1,-,CASSSGDSGANVLTF,TGCGCCAGCAGCTCAGGTGACTCTGGGGCCAACGTCCTGACTTTC
TRBJ2-2,-,TRBV11-2,-,CASSLAAGANTGELFF,TGTGCCAGCAGCTTAGCGGCAGGGGCGAACACCGGGGAGCTGTTTTTT
TRBJ2-2,-,TRBV5-5,once,CASSLAGLPTNTGELFF,TGTGCCAGCAGCTTGGCCGGACTTCCGACGAACACCGGGGAGCTGTTTTTT
TRBJ1-5,TRBD1,TRBV28,-,CASLDRGTQPQHF,TGTGCCAGCTTGGACAGGGGAACTCAGCCCCAGCATTTT
TRBJ2-7,TRBD2,TRBV24-1,-,CATGTSGTEQYF,TGTGCCACAGGGACTAGCGGGACCGAGCAGTACTTC
TRBJ1-5,TRBD1,TRBV25-1,-,CASSATGGNQPQHF,TGTGCCAGCAGTGCGACAGGGGGCAATCAGCCCCAGCATTTT
TRBJ2-5,TRBD2,TRBV18,few,CASSPEEIAGGLLGTQYF,TGTGCCAGCTCACCGGAAGAGATAGCGGGAGGGCTCTTAGGGACCCAGTACTTC
TRBJ2-7,-,TRBV4-3,-,CASSQGRRGPTYEQYF,TGCGCCAGCAGCCAAGGCAGGAGGGGCCCGACCTACGAGCAGTACTTC
TRBJ2-1,-,TRBV6-4,few,CASSDSDNNEQFF,TGTGCCAGCAGTGACTCGGACAACAATGAGCAGTTCTTC
TRBJ2-7,-,TRBV29-1,-,CSVGAGQSYEQYF,TGCAGCGTTGGGGCGGGTCAGTCCTACGAGCAGTACTTC
TRBJ2-7,-,TRBV14,-,CASSLPGATGYEQYF,TGTGCCAGCAGCCTACCAGGGGCCACCGGCTACGAGCAGTACTTC
TRBJ2-5,-,TRBV3-1/TRBV3-2,-,CASSRTQETQYF,TGTGCCAGCAGCCGGACTCAAGAGACCCAGTACTTC
TRBJ2-1,TRBD2,TRBV19,-,CASSGGSGSNEQFF,TGTGCCAGTAGTGGGGGTAGCGGGAGTAATGAGCAGTTCTTC
TRBJ1-1,-,TRBV7-2,-,CASSLYANRNEAFF,TGTGCCAGCAGCTTATACGCGAACAGGAATGAAGCTTTCTTT
TRBJ1-1,TRBD1,TRBV24-1,-,CATSKGQGRHKTEAFF,TGTGCCACCAGTAAGGGACAGGGACGTCATAAGACTGAAGCTTTCTTT
TRBJ2-3,-,TRBV9,-,CASSVYRETDTQYF,TGTGCCAGCAGCGTTTACAGGGAAACAGATACGCAGTATTTT
TRBJ1-1,-,TRBV5-1,-,CASRADTEAFF,TGCGCCAGCAGGGCAGACACTGAAGCTTTCTTT
TRBJ2-1,-,TRBV20-1,-,CSASIYEQFF,TGCAGTGCTAGTATCTATGAGCAGTTCTTC